The 25 T cell receptor beta chains below were found in one sample sequenced in a study of T cell responses to AZD1222 COVID-19 vaccine. Only in-frame clones appear in the TCRdb table, and some are missing; sequencing was by immunoSEQ multiplex PCR. The sample shows 100,000 or so clones, 80% to 95% of them seen only once. Material: peripheral blood, obtained on day 0 of AZD1222 vaccination. The receptors were sampled from an adult in good health.

V is TRBV10-2 and J is TRBJ1-5, with TRBD1 identical over 10 bases. With V trimmed by 7 bases and J by 5 bases, 5 bases remained unmatched. Germline V gene sequence: CDR1 WSHSY, CDR2 SAAADI. The CDR3 loop spans 14 amino acids. CDR3 sequence (DNA): TGCGCCAGCACCTCGGGACAGGGGTATCAGCCCCAGCATTTT. This codes for CASTSGQGYQPQHF.

V usage is TRBV7-6 and J usage is TRBJ1-4, with 9 bases matching TRBD1. Germline V lookup: CDR1 SGHVS, CDR2 FNYEAQ. This CDR3 spans 18 amino acids. Unmatched junction bases numbered 15, after V lost 0 bases and J lost 10 bases. This CDR3 reads CASSLAGQGGLGGAKLFF. In nucleotides, the CDR3 is TGTGCCAGCAGCTTAGCGGGACAGGGAGGTCTCGGGGGAGCAAAACTGTTTTTT.

The chain links TRBV11-2 to TRBJ1-1; D ambiguous. This CDR3 spans 14 amino acids. Trimming cost V 0 bases and J 5 bases, with 10 bases left between them. The V gene's germline CDR1 is SGHAT and CDR2 FQNNGV. CDR3 coding DNA: TGTGCCAGCAGCTTAGACAGGATCACGACTGAAGCTTTCTTT. Encoded protein: CASSLDRITTEAFF. The whole variable domain, remainder taken from reference TRBV11-2 and TRBJ1-1, is EAGVAQSPRYKIIEKRQSVAFWCNPISGHATLYWYQQILGQGPKLLIQFQNNGVVDDSQLPKDRFSAERLKGVDSTLKIQPAKLEDSAVYLCASSLDRITTEAFFGQGTRLTVV.

The V call is TRBV6-1, the J call TRBJ2-7; 7 positions match TRBD1. Trimming cost V 1 base and J 6 bases; bases outside gene matches: 9. Germline lookup yields CDR1 MNHNS and CDR2 SASEGT. This CDR3 is 15 amino acids long. CDR3 bases: TGTGCCAGCAGTGAAGTCGACAGGGAAGATCGCGAGCAGTACTTC. It yields the protein CASSEVDREDREQYF.

This sequence joins TRBV6-5 and TRBJ2-4, with 12 bases fitting TRBD2. CDR1 MNHEY and CDR2 SVGAGI come from the germline V gene. J lost 10 bases, V lost 4 bases, and 8 bases had no gene match. CDR3 length equals 15 residues. The CDR3 sequence is CASSLLAGGPRIQYF. In DNA, the CDR3 is TGTGCCAGCAGTTTGCTAGCGGGGGGGCCGAGGATTCAGTACTTC.

V and J are TRBV5-6 and TRBJ2-2, with a possible D match to TRBD1 (6 bases). Between the trimmed V and J ends, which lost 7 bases and 5 bases, there was a span of 15 bases. CDR1 SGHDT and CDR2 YYEEEE come from the germline V gene. The CDR3 contains 14 residues. The CDR3 bases are TGTGCCAGCGTGTGGGGGCCCGGGACCGGGGAGCTGTTTTTT. Translated: CASVWGPGTGELFF.

The V call is TRBV12-3 or TRBV12-4, the J call TRBJ1-6; weak D call: TRBD1 (6 bases). The CDR3 contains 13 residues. Trimming took off 7 bases at V and 9 bases at J, with 13 bases between the two ends. The CDR3 here is CASMVGAGSPLHF. The CDR3 nucleotides read TGTGCCAGCATGGTGGGGGCGGGTTCACCCCTCCACTTT.

The chain employs TRBV4-2 and TRBJ2-6; D not certain. The CDR3 spans 15 residues. The ends were cut back, 1 base at V and 0 bases at J, with 4 bases in the middle. Germline V CDR1 and CDR2: LGHNA, YNFKEQ. The CDR3 nucleotides are TGTGCCAGCAGCCAAGGGAACTCTGGGGCCAACGTCCTGACTTTC. Translated: CASSQGNSGANVLTF.

Concerning this clone itself: A read error may produce the germline difference seen at one junction end. The chain couples TRBV9 to TRBJ1-2; a possible D gene is TRBD1 (6 bases). The CDR3 spans 15 residues. The germline CDR1 and CDR2 sequences are SGDLS and YYNGEE. The CDR3 region is CASSVGPAGGYRYTF. Here the CDR3 DNA reads TGTGCCAGCAGCGTAGGTCCGGCGGGGGGCTATCGCTACACCTTC. Using reference TRBV9 and TRBJ1-2 for the parts outside the CDR3, the full variable domain is DSGVTQTPKHLITATGQRVTLRCSPRSGDLSVYWYQQSLDQGLQFLIQYYNGEERAKGNILERFSAQQFPDLHSELNLSSLELGDSALYFCASSVGPAGGYRYTFGSGTRLTVV.

CDR3 nucleotide sequence: TGCGCCAGCAGCTTGGCGGACCCGGGACAGGGTGGAAACACCATATATTTT. Translating it yields CASSLADPGQGGNTIYF. The chain is built from TRBV5-1 and TRBJ1-3; 9 bases align to TRBD1. V gave up 0 bases and J gave up 3 bases; unmatched junction bases: 7. There are 17 residues in the CDR3. Germline assignment: CDR1 SGHRS and CDR2 YFSETQ.

This rearrangement joins TRBV11-2 to TRBJ1-2; 11 nucleotides align to TRBD1. This CDR3 spans 14 amino acids. CDR1 is SGHAT, CDR2 FQNNGV, per germline. V dropped 5 bases and J dropped 8; count of bases not matched to a gene: 7. Written as DNA, the CDR3 is TGTGCCAGCAGCAGAGGACAGGGGGCTGGCGGCTACACCTTC. Its protein is CASSRGQGAGGYTF.

The rearrangement joins TRBV9 to TRBJ2-7; a possible D gene is TRBD1 (5 bases). The germline CDR1 and CDR2 sequences are SGDLS and YYNGEE. V was cut by 3 bases and J by 6 bases, with 25 bases left in between. The CDR3 loop spans 17 amino acids. The CDR3 nucleotides are TGTGCCAGCAGCGCAGAACCGGACATCGTCTTTACGAGCGAGCAGTACTTC. Translating gives CASSAEPDIVFTSEQYF. The full variable domain, completed using reference TRBV9 and TRBJ2-7, is DSGVTQTPKHLITATGQRVTLRCSPRSGDLSVYWYQQSLDQGLQFLIQYYNGEERAKGNILERFSAQQFPDLHSELNLSSLELGDSALYFCASSAEPDIVFTSEQYFGPGTRLTVT.

CDR3 sequence: CAWSVEVGSANTGANVLTF. The CDR3, as DNA: TGTGCCTGGAGTGTAGAAGTGGGGTCGGCTAATACTGGGGCCAACGTCCTGACTTTC. The J gene is TRBJ2-6, the V gene TRBV30; no firm D call. The CDR3 consists of 19 residues. CDR1 and CDR2 (germline): GTSNPN, SVGIG (reference sequence). Trimming left V 0 bases short and J 2 bases short, with 20 bases between.

V is TRBV6-4 and J is TRBJ2-5; D possibly corresponds to TRBD1 (6 bases). Trimming took 9 bases from V and 5 from J, leaving 19 bases between them. Per the germline V gene, CDR1 is MRHNA and CDR2 is SNTAGT. The CDR3 sequence is 14 residues long. CDR3 region: CASSTGAQGETQYF. CDR3 in DNA: TGTGCCAGTTCGACCGGGGCCCAGGGGGAGACCCAGTACTTC.

The gene calls are TRBV4-2 and TRBJ2-6, with TRBD1 matching over 8 bases. From germline, CDR1 is LGHNA and CDR2 YNFKEQ. V trimming: 1 base; J trimming: 4 bases; junction bases outside the gene matches: 9. This CDR3 has 18 amino acids. The CDR3 nucleotides are TGTGCCAGCAGCCAAGGGCAGGGGGCCCCAGGGGGGGCCAACGTCCTGACTTTC. Amino acids: CASSQGQGAPGGANVLTF.

This chain joins TRBV6-2 or TRBV6-3 and TRBJ2-2, with a weak D call TRBD2 (6 bases). Germline CDR1 reads MNHEY; CDR2 reads SVGEGT. V was pared by 4 bases and J by 7 bases, with 16 bases between. The CDR3 length is 15 residues. For the CDR3, the DNA is TGTGCCAGCAGTTCGGGACGGGGGAGAGTCGGGGAGCTGTTTTTT. It yields the protein CASSSGRGRVGELFF.

J is TRBJ2-3 and V is TRBV18; tentatively, D is TRBD2 (6 bases). This CDR3 contains 16 residues. In germline, CDR1 is KGHSH, CDR2 LQKENI. V lost 3 bases, J lost 2 bases, and 15 bases lay in between. CDR3 region: CASSPSPGLNTDTQYF. CDR3 DNA sequence: TGTGCCAGCTCACCGTCGCCGGGACTTAACACAGATACGCAGTATTTT. Filled out from reference TRBV18 and TRBJ2-3, the complete variable domain reads NAGVMQNPRHLVRRRGQEARLRCSPMKGHSHVYWYRQLPEEGLKFMVYLQKENIIDESGMPKERFSAEFPKEGPSILRIQQVVRGDSAAYFCASSPSPGLNTDTQYFGPGTRLTVL.

The chain combines TRBV20-1 with TRBJ2-5; D remains unclear. Germline loops: CDR1 DFQATT, CDR2 SNEGSKA (reference sequence). The V and J ends lost 3 bases and 5 bases respectively, with 13 bases between them. The CDR3 totals 13 residues. The CDR3, as DNA: TGCAGTGCTAGTAAGGAGCTTGGGGAGACCCAGTACTTC. Amino acid sequence: CSASKELGETQYF.

This chain links TRBV13 with TRBJ2-2; 8 nucleotides agree with TRBD2. J was trimmed by 5 bases and V by 5 bases; bases with no gene match: 10. Germline V gene data show CDR1 as PRHDT and CDR2 as FYEKMQ (reference sequence). The CDR3 contains 16 residues. CDR3 in DNA: TGTGCCAGCAGCCCCCGGGTAGCGGGGCGTACCGGGGAGCTGTTTTTT. Amino acid sequence: CASSPRVAGRTGELFF.

CDR3 in amino acids: CASSWRVVRGHEQYF. The CDR3 nucleotides are TGTGCCAGCAGCTGGAGGGTCGTGAGGGGCCACGAGCAGTACTTC. This chain uses TRBV5-6 with TRBJ2-7, with D perhaps TRBD2 (6 bases). Germline-derived CDR1 and CDR2 are SGHDT and YYEEEE. The CDR3 spans 15 residues. V shed 3 bases and J shed 5 bases, with 18 bases lying between them.

The chain couples TRBV19 to TRBJ2-7; D gene ambiguous. Germline CDR1 LNHDA, CDR2 SQIVND (reference sequence). V was trimmed by 5 bases and J by 1 base, leaving 6 bases between them. The CDR3 sequence is 12 residues long. This CDR3 is CASSLGSYEQYF. CDR3 nucleotides: TGTGCCAGTAGTTTGGGTTCCTACGAGCAGTACTTC. The whole variable domain, remainder taken from reference TRBV19 and TRBJ2-7, is DGGITQSPKYLFRKEGQNVTLSCEQNLNHDAMYWYRQDPGQGLRLIYYSQIVNDFQKGDIAEGYSVSREKKESFPLTVTSAQKNPTAFYLCASSLGSYEQYFGPGTRLTVT.

The rearrangement joins TRBV5-1 to TRBJ2-2; TRBD1 agrees at 7 bases. Per germline, CDR1 SGHRS and CDR2 YFSETQ. This CDR3 spans 14 amino acids. After removal of 2 bases from V and 4 bases from J, the junction contained 2 bases not matched to a gene. As DNA, the CDR3 is TGCGCCAGCAGCTTCGGGACAGCCACCGGGGAGCTGTTTTTT. It yields the protein CASSFGTATGELFF.

In nucleotides, the CDR3 is TGCGCCAGCAGCCGAGGGGGCTGGGGAGAAAACACCATATATTTT. Translating gives CASSRGGWGENTIYF. The chain couples TRBV5-1 to TRBJ1-3, with 7 bases fitting TRBD1. CDR1 and CDR2 (germline): SGHRS, YFSETQ. The junction had 10 bases not matched to a gene; V was cut back by 4 bases and J by 6 bases. The CDR3 has 15 residues.

A single count supports this clone. V gene TRBV6-5 combines with J gene TRBJ1-5; D gene unclear. Germline V gene sequence: CDR1 MNHEY, CDR2 SVGAGI. The germline V and J ends were trimmed by 11 bases and 2 bases, with 4 bases remaining between them. CDR3 length: 10 residues. The CDR3 DNA follows: TGTGCCGGCTGCAATCAGCCCCAGCATTTT. Protein sequence: CAGCNQPQHF.

The rearrangement joins TRBV6-5 to TRBJ1-1; perhaps TRBD1 as D (5 bases). The CDR3 is 15 residues long. Looked up from germline, CDR1 is MNHEY and CDR2 is SVGAGI. The V end was cut by 3 bases, the J end by 5 bases, with 16 bases between. This chain's CDR3 is CASSYRSGTYTEAFF. Written as DNA, the CDR3 is TGTGCCAGCAGTTATAGGTCGGGGACTTATACTGAAGCTTTCTTT.